One sample yielded the 14 T cell receptor beta chains listed below, sequenced in a study of blood T cell repertoires in COVID-19 (dated by TCRdb to the early 2020s). The method behind the library was the immunoSEQ multiplex PCR assay. TCRdb obtained this table from immuneACCESS and retained in-frame rearrangements with V and J assigned. These tables miss some clones; where compared with another copy, unresolved V genes account for less than half of the shortfall, and the remainder is unexplained. The sample records about 200,000 clones, over 80% of which are singletons. The ten most abundant clones make up around 26% of the sample. The specimen was peripheral blood. Source of these receptors: a man between 35 and 55 years old with acute or convalescent COVID-19.

For the CDR3, the DNA is TGTGCCAGCAGCCCCGACAGGGGGCAAAACTATGGCTACACCTTC. It is translated as CASSPDRGQNYGYTF. The chain has TRBV7-2 and TRBJ1-2; TRBD1 matches at 10 bases. Germline loops: CDR1 SGHTA, CDR2 FQGNSA. The CDR3 totals 15 residues. V lost 5 bases to trimming and J lost 2 bases; unmatched junction nucleotides: 5.

This clone was observed a few times. This chain joins TRBV4-3 and TRBJ1-6, with a possible D match to TRBD1 (6 bases). Germline V lookup: CDR1 LGHNA, CDR2 YSLEER. V dropped 0 bases and J dropped 10 bases, with 16 bases sitting between them. This CDR3 contains 16 residues. The chain's CDR3 is CASSQDLWGRGSPLHF. CDR3 nucleotide sequence: TGCGCCAGCAGCCAAGATCTGTGGGGGCGGGGGTCACCCCTCCACTTT.

This rearrangement joins TRBV9 to TRBJ2-1; 9 bases are shared with TRBD2. The CDR3 has 15 amino acids. The trim removed 2 bases at V and 4 bases at J, leaving 4 bases unmatched. CDR1 is SGDLS and CDR2 is YYNGEE in the germline V gene. The CDR3 sequence is CASSVGSGRYNEQFF. CDR3 bases: TGTGCCAGCAGCGTTGGTAGCGGGAGATACAATGAGCAGTTCTTC.

The CDR3 bases are TGTGCCAGCAGCGTGGGGACACGCTCTGGAAACACCATATATTTT. This encodes CASSVGTRSGNTIYF. The chain employs TRBV9 and TRBJ1-3; D may be TRBD1 (6 bases). Germline CDR1 is SGDLS and CDR2 is YYNGEE. This CDR3 has 15 residues. The V and J ends lost 2 bases and 0 bases respectively, with 9 bases between them.

V is TRBV19 and J is TRBJ2-7; weak D call: TRBD2 (6 bases). CDR1 and CDR2 from the germline V gene are LNHDA and SQIVND (reference sequence). This CDR3 has 13 residues. V was clipped by 3 bases and J by 3 bases, with 9 bases between them. CDR3 coding DNA: TGTGCCAGTAGTATCACTAGCCTCTACGAGCAGTACTTC. Encoded protein: CASSITSLYEQYF.

The chain couples TRBV15 to TRBJ1-5; unclear D gene. This CDR3 spans 15 amino acids. Germline-derived CDR1 and CDR2 are LNHNV and YYDKDF (reference sequence). Trimming cost V 0 bases and J 0 bases, with 6 bases left between them. CDR3 region: CATSRDLNSNQPQHF. DNA for the CDR3: TGTGCCACCAGCAGAGACTTAAATAGCAATCAGCCCCAGCATTTT.

CDR3 residues: CASATGGDTQYF. The CDR3 DNA reads TGTGCCAGCGCAACAGGCGGAGATACGCAGTATTTT. The V gene is TRBV6-1, the J gene TRBJ2-3, with D possibly TRBD1 on 5 matching bases. The CDR3 consists of 12 residues. Trimming shortened V by 8 bases and J by 5 bases, and 11 bases separated the two germline ends. Germline loops: CDR1 MNHNS, CDR2 SASEGT.

The chain couples TRBV7-2 to TRBJ2-5, with 7 bases fitting TRBD2. In germline, CDR1 is SGHTA, CDR2 FQGNSA. Losses at the gene ends were 1 base for V and 5 bases for J; bases not matched to a gene: 7. This CDR3 is built from 15 residues. CDR3 nucleotide sequence: TGTGCCAGCAGCTTAGTGCGGGAGTCGGGGGAGACCCAGTACTTC. This gives the protein CASSLVRESGETQYF.

In this sample, this clone turned up once. V is TRBV6-5 and J is TRBJ1-6; a weak D match, TRBD1 (6 bases). Germline-derived CDR1 and CDR2 are MNHEY and SVGAGI. The CDR3 sequence is 16 residues long. Trimming took off 3 bases at V and 10 bases at J, with 19 bases between the two ends. Written as DNA, the CDR3 is TGTGCCAGCAGTTATCTCCAGGGGAGGGGAACATCACCCCTCCACTTT. It specifies CASSYLQGRGTSPLHF.

The V gene is TRBV5-1, the J gene TRBJ2-5, with D possibly TRBD2 on 5 matching bases. The CDR3 totals 13 residues. CDR1 SGHRS and CDR2 YFSETQ come from the germline V gene. The V gene lost 1 base and the J gene lost 9 bases, with 13 bases spanning the gap. CDR3 protein: CASSLFEGEPQYF. In nucleotides, the CDR3 is TGCGCCAGCAGCTTGTTCGAGGGAGAACCCCAGTACTTC. Supplemented by reference TRBV5-1 and TRBJ2-5, the full variable domain reads KAGVTQTPRYLIKTRGQQVTLSCSPISGHRSVSWYQQTPGQGLQFLFEYFSETQRNKGNFPGRFSGRQFSNSRSEMNVSTLELGDSALYLCASSLFEGEPQYFGPGTRLLVL.

The V gene is TRBV24-1, the J gene TRBJ1-6, with 10 bases matching TRBD1. V lost 3 bases to trimming and J lost 10 bases; unmatched junction nucleotides: 11. The CDR3 runs 17 residues. CDR1 is KGHDR and CDR2 is SFDVKD in the germline V gene. CDR3 protein: CATSDQRTGGKGSPLHF. Here the CDR3 DNA reads TGTGCCACCAGTGATCAGAGGACAGGGGGAAAAGGATCACCCCTCCACTTT.

This clone was detected only once. J is TRBJ2-1 and V is TRBV19; 8 positions agree with TRBD2. After removal of 9 bases from V and 1 base from J, the junction contained 17 bases not matched to a gene. This CDR3 region has 18 residues. The germline gives CDR1 LNHDA, CDR2 SQIVND (reference sequence). CDR3 DNA sequence: TGTGCCAGCGGGGGTGGGGTAGCGGGATTAATGTCCTACAATGAGCAGTTCTTC. Its translation: CASGGGVAGLMSYNEQFF.

The chain recombines TRBV5-4 with TRBJ2-1, with 11 bases fitting TRBD2. Germline CDR1 is SGHNT and CDR2 is YYREEE (reference sequence). The J segment lost 4 bases and the V segment lost 0 bases, leaving 3 bases of the junction unmatched. The CDR3 has 16 residues. CDR3 bases: TGTGCCAGCAGCTTGGAAGGGACTAGCGGTTACAATGAGCAGTTCTTC. It translates to CASSLEGTSGYNEQFF.

The chain combines TRBV2 with TRBJ2-1; a weak D match, TRBD2 (5 bases). Deletions cut 5 bases from V and 4 bases from J, with 15 bases between. Germline V gene sequence: CDR1 SNHLY, CDR2 FYNNEI. CDR3 length equals 15 residues. The CDR3 DNA reads TGTGCCAGCAGTCCCACCCGGGAATTTTACAATGAGCAGTTCTTC. The encoded protein is CASSPTREFYNEQFF.